The 23 T cell receptor beta chains listed next were all sequenced from one sample in a study of blood T cell repertoires in COVID-19. Clones were sequenced by immunoSEQ multiplex PCR, and TCRdb holds only the in-frame ones, with some missing. The sample holds approximately 100,000 clones, about 79% seen once. The sequencing sample was made of peripheral blood. The receptors come from a man between 60 and 75 years old with acute or convalescent COVID-19.

Here the CDR3 reads CAWRRQGRYSPLHF. The CDR3 DNA sequence: TGTGCCTGGAGAAGACAGGGGCGGTATTCACCCCTCCACTTT. The V call is TRBV30, the J call TRBJ1-6; TRBD1 aligns across 8 bases. The length of the CDR3 is 14 residues. Per the germline V gene, CDR1 is GTSNPN and CDR2 is SVGIG (reference sequence). Trimming removed 3 bases from V and 8 bases from J; junction bases left unmatched: 6.

The rearrangement links TRBV28 to TRBJ1-4, with a tentative D call TRBD1 (6 bases). Germline V gene data show CDR1 as MDHEN and CDR2 as SYDVKM. V was cut by 3 bases and J by 8 bases, with 13 bases left in between. CDR3 length: 14 amino acids. CDR3 residues: CASSFAGVGEKLFF. CDR3 bases: TGTGCCAGCAGTTTTGCAGGGGTTGGGGAAAAACTGTTTTTT.

The rearrangement links TRBV2 to TRBJ2-3; 8 bases match TRBD1. Trimming took 5 bases from V and 3 from J; bases not matched to a gene: 7. CDR1 and CDR2 (germline): SNHLY, FYNNEI. This CDR3 contains 15 residues. The CDR3 coding sequence is TGTGCCAGCAGTAATACAGGGGGTTGGACAGATACGCAGTATTTT. The encoded protein is CASSNTGGWTDTQYF.

The genes are TRBV19 and TRBJ1-4, with D tentatively TRBD1 (5 bases). V was cut by 7 bases and J by 5 bases, with 17 bases left in between. This CDR3 comprises 15 residues. The germline V gene encodes CDR1 LNHDA and CDR2 SQIVND (reference sequence). This CDR3 is CASKRGGTQNEKLFF. The CDR3 DNA follows: TGTGCCAGTAAGAGGGGAGGGACCCAAAATGAAAAACTGTTTTTT.

The table lists this clone with a few counts. The rearrangement uses TRBV2 and TRBJ1-5; D remains ambiguous. Trimming stripped 8 bases from V and 2 bases from J, with 10 bases between. This CDR3 region has 13 residues. The germline V gene encodes CDR1 SNHLY and CDR2 FYNNEI. This CDR3 is CASGRDGNQPQHF. The CDR3 bases are TGTGCCAGCGGACGGGATGGCAATCAGCCCCAGCATTTT.

This chain uses TRBV5-6 with TRBJ1-4; 7 nucleotides agree with TRBD1. The germline V gene encodes CDR1 SGHDT and CDR2 YYEEEE. There are 15 residues in the CDR3. V trimming: 4 bases; J trimming: 6 bases; junction bases outside the gene matches: 9. DNA of the CDR3: TGTGCCAGCAGCACAGACAGGGCCCGGGATGAAAAACTGTTTTTT. This codes for CASSTDRARDEKLFF.

This chain connects TRBV7-2 to TRBJ2-3; 15 bases are shared with TRBD2. Germline V gives CDR1 SGHTA, CDR2 FQGNSA. With V trimmed by 4 bases and J by 4 bases, 6 bases remained unmatched. The CDR3 contains 17 residues. CDR3 loop: CASSSGLAGGSADTQYF. CDR3 nucleotides: TGTGCCAGCAGCTCGGGACTAGCGGGGGGCTCAGCAGATACGCAGTATTTT.

This clone was seen only once. The chain joins TRBV7-8 to TRBJ2-4; tentative D call: TRBD1 (6 bases). V lost 5 bases to trimming and J lost 6 bases, with 14 bases between them. The CDR3 has 14 residues. Germline CDR1 reads SGHVS; CDR2 reads FQNEAQ. The CDR3 region has the DNA TGTGCCAGCAGCAACCGACAGGCGCGAAACATTCAGTACTTC. Translated, it gives CASSNRQARNIQYF.

The chain has TRBV10-3 and TRBJ2-3, with 11 bases lining up with TRBD2. This CDR3 has 15 amino acids. Germline assignment: CDR1 ENHRY and CDR2 SYGVKD. After removal of 4 bases from V and 8 bases from J, the junction contained 8 bases not matched to a gene. CDR3 DNA sequence: TGTGCCATCAGTGGACTAGCGGGGAGATCAGGTACGCAGTATTTT. It encodes CAISGLAGRSGTQYF.

The chain carries TRBV6-4 and TRBJ2-3, with D hard to call. Germline loops: CDR1 MRHNA, CDR2 SNTAGT. The CDR3 covers 14 residues. The V gene lost 0 bases and the J gene lost 0 bases, with 4 bases spanning the gap. The CDR3 nucleotides are TGTGCCAGCAGTGACTCGAGCAGCACAGATACGCAGTATTTT. This codes for CASSDSSSTDTQYF.

The chain couples TRBV18 to TRBJ2-1; no definite D call. V lost 3 bases and J lost 7, with 7 bases in between. CDR1 KGHSH and CDR2 LQKENI come from the germline V gene. The CDR3 extends over 12 amino acids. The CDR3 DNA follows: TGTGCCAGCTCACCCTCCGGGAATGAGCAGTTCTTC. This encodes CASSPSGNEQFF.

The V call is TRBV19, the J call TRBJ1-2; no firm D call. The CDR3 extends over 13 amino acids. Per the germline V gene, CDR1 is LNHDA and CDR2 is SQIVND (reference sequence). Deletions cut 3 bases from V and 3 bases from J, with 8 bases between. CDR3 sequence (DNA): TGTGCCAGTAGTATCGGTAAGCACTATGGCTACACCTTC. Translating gives CASSIGKHYGYTF.

The V and J genes are TRBV30 and TRBJ1-1, with D tentatively TRBD1 (6 bases). This CDR3 comprises 15 residues. Germline CDR1 reads GTSNPN; CDR2 reads SVGIG (reference sequence). The V and J ends lost 3 bases and 5 bases respectively, with 19 bases between them. The CDR3 nucleotides are TGTGCCTGGAGGACAGGCGACCTTATTTTTACTGAAGCTTTCTTT. Encoded protein: CAWRTGDLIFTEAFF. Together with reference TRBV30 and TRBJ1-1, the CDR3 gives the full variable domain: SQTIHQWPATLVQPVGSPLSLECTVEGTSNPNLYWYRQAAGRGLQLLFYSVGIGQISSEVPQNLSASRPQDRQFILSSKKLLLSDSGFYLCAWRTGDLIFTEAFFGQGTRLTVV.

The chain is built from TRBV5-1 and TRBJ2-1; 7 bases are a match to TRBD2. CDR1 SGHRS and CDR2 YFSETQ come from the germline V gene. The CDR3 loop spans 13 amino acids. V was pared by 6 bases and J by 7 bases, with 7 bases of the junction left unmatched. The CDR3 sequence: CASTVWGGNEQFF. The CDR3 bases are TGCGCCAGCACCGTTTGGGGGGGGAATGAGCAGTTCTTC.

This clone was seen a handful of times. The CDR3 region is CASSQGLAGALYEQYF. The CDR3 nucleotides read TGTGCCAGCAGCCAAGGACTAGCGGGGGCCTTATACGAGCAGTACTTC. The chain carries TRBV7-8 and TRBJ2-7; 13 bases fit TRBD2. The CDR3 contains 16 residues. With 5 bases clipped from V and 4 bases from J, the junction kept 8 bases outside the gene matches. The germline V gene encodes CDR1 SGHVS and CDR2 FQNEAQ. The full variable domain, with the rest looked up from reference TRBV7-8 and TRBJ2-7, is GAGVSQSPRYKVAKRGQDVALRCDPISGHVSLFWYQQALGQGPEFLTYFQNEAQLDKSGLPSDRFFAERPEGSVSTLKIQRTQQEDSAVYLCASSQGLAGALYEQYFGPGTRLTVT.

The rearrangement uses TRBV28 and TRBJ1-4, with D possibly TRBD1 on 6 matching bases. The germline V and J ends were trimmed by 6 bases and 7 bases, with 15 bases remaining between them. The CDR3 has 14 residues. From germline, CDR1 is MDHEN and CDR2 SYDVKM. The CDR3 loop reads CASRQGGAGEKLFF. For the CDR3, the DNA is TGTGCCAGCAGGCAAGGGGGGGCGGGTGAAAAACTGTTTTTT.

This chain joins TRBV9 and TRBJ1-2, with TRBD1 matching over 11 bases. V shed 5 bases, J shed 4 bases, and the junction held 7 bases outside the gene matches. Germline V gene sequence: CDR1 SGDLS, CDR2 YYNGEE. CDR3 length: 15 amino acids. The DNA of the CDR3 is TGTGCCAGCAGTCTAGGACAGGGGGCTACCTATGGCTACACCTTC. As protein: CASSLGQGATYGYTF.

This chain uses TRBV18 with TRBJ1-2; D remains ambiguous. Germline loops: CDR1 KGHSH, CDR2 LQKENI. CDR3 length: 12 amino acids. V lost 4 bases and J 7 bases, leaving 10 bases between the germline ends. This CDR3 is CASSQDSGGYTF. The CDR3 bases are TGTGCCAGCTCACAAGATAGCGGTGGCTACACCTTC.

The chain couples TRBV19 to TRBJ1-5; the D gene is possibly TRBD1 (5 bases). The germline CDR1 and CDR2 sequences are LNHDA and SQIVND (reference sequence). CDR3 size: 15 residues. V was trimmed by 1 base and J by 7 bases, leaving 14 bases between them. CDR3 DNA sequence: TGTGCCAGTAGTATAGTTCGGACACCGCGCCAGCCCCAGCATTTT. Encoded protein: CASSIVRTPRQPQHF. Using reference TRBV19 and TRBJ1-5 for the parts outside the CDR3, the full variable domain is DGGITQSPKYLFRKEGQNVTLSCEQNLNHDAMYWYRQDPGQGLRLIYYSQIVNDFQKGDIAEGYSVSREKKESFPLTVTSAQKNPTAFYLCASSIVRTPRQPQHFGDGTRLSIL.

The rearrangement links TRBV11-2 to TRBJ2-3, with TRBD2 matching over 7 bases. The J segment lost 14 bases and the V segment lost 0 bases, leaving 8 bases of the junction unmatched. The germline CDR1 and CDR2 sequences are SGHAT and FQNNGV. CDR3 length: 13 residues. The CDR3 is CASSLESGLRGYF. CDR3 bases: TGTGCCAGCAGCTTAGAGTCGGGACTAAGAGGGTATTTT.

This clone was observed a handful of times. The V gene is TRBV6-4, the J gene TRBJ1-2; D may be TRBD1 (6 bases). Germline CDR1 reads MRHNA; CDR2 reads SNTAGT. The CDR3 is made up of 14 amino acids. V was clipped by 0 bases and J by 6 bases, with 11 bases between them. CDR3 region: CASSDSGGADGYTF. Written as DNA, the CDR3 is TGTGCCAGCAGTGACTCTGGGGGCGCGGATGGCTACACCTTC.

V and J are TRBV2 and TRBJ2-5; D perhaps matches TRBD2 (5 bases). V lost 6 bases and J 5 bases, leaving 13 bases between the germline ends. CDR3 length equals 13 residues. Germline V gene sequence: CDR1 SNHLY, CDR2 FYNNEI. The CDR3, as DNA: TGTGCCAGCAGGAAGGATAGGGAGGAGACCCAGTACTTC. Translation gives CASRKDREETQYF.

This clone was seen many times. The chain recombines TRBV28 with TRBJ1-2; 9 nucleotides match TRBD1. Germline V gene lookup returns CDR1 MDHEN and CDR2 SYDVKM. The CDR3 has 14 amino acids. Trimming removed 3 bases from V and 4 bases from J; junction bases left unmatched: 3. The CDR3 loop reads CASSFGTGFYGYTF. The CDR3, as DNA: TGTGCCAGCAGTTTTGGGACAGGGTTCTATGGCTACACCTTC.